Presented here are 10 T cell receptor beta chains from one specimen sequenced in a study of cytomegalovirus exposure and HLA in healthy donors. With 60 Vbeta and 13 Jbeta primers, the PCR was carried out. Method: immunoSEQ multiplex PCR; TCRdb's copy keeps in-frame clones and lacks some. This sample's clone table lists 100,000 to 150,000 clones. Source material: PBMCs. The receptors come from a man younger than 35 in good health and CMV-seronegative.

The rearrangement links TRBV19 to TRBJ1-4; 9 positions match TRBD1. V shed 1 base and J 10 bases; nucleotides not matched to a gene: 7. The CDR3 contains 15 residues. The germline V gene has CDR1 LNHDA and CDR2 SQIVND (reference sequence). The CDR3 loop reads CASSIGRDRGRKLFF. CDR3 nucleotide sequence: TGTGCCAGTAGTATAGGTCGAGACAGGGGGAGAAAACTGTTTTTT. Combining the CDR3 with reference TRBV19 and TRBJ1-4 gives the whole variable domain DGGITQSPKYLFRKEGQNVTLSCEQNLNHDAMYWYRQDPGQGLRLIYYSQIVNDFQKGDIAEGYSVSREKKESFPLTVTSAQKNPTAFYLCASSIGRDRGRKLFFGSGTQLSVL.

V usage is TRBV28 and J usage is TRBJ1-2; 8 bases are a match to TRBD1. Losses at the gene ends were 4 bases for V and 4 bases for J; bases not matched to a gene: 14. The CDR3 is 17 residues long. CDR1 is MDHEN, CDR2 SYDVKM, per germline. The CDR3 nucleotides are TGTGCCAGCAGTTCCCAGGGGGCGCCTGGAGTTAGCTATGGCTACACCTTC. It translates to CASSSQGAPGVSYGYTF.

The chain is built from TRBV10-3 and TRBJ1-5, with D maybe TRBD1 (5 bases). V gave up 2 bases and J gave up 3 bases, with 11 bases separating them. Germline CDR1 ENHRY, CDR2 SYGVKD. The CDR3 has 15 residues. The CDR3 bases are TGTGCCATCAGTGAGGACCGACAGAACAATCAGCCCCAGCATTTT. Its protein is CAISEDRQNNQPQHF.

V is TRBV7-2 and J is TRBJ2-1; D possibly corresponds to TRBD2 (5 bases). Trimming cost V 1 base and J 6 bases, with 10 bases left between them. CDR3 size: 14 residues. CDR1 is SGHTA, CDR2 FQGNSA, per germline. CDR3 bases: TGTGCCAGCAGCTTAGGCGGGTCCAGCAATGAGCAGTTCTTC. Its translation: CASSLGGSSNEQFF.

The J gene is TRBJ1-2, the V gene TRBV9; TRBD1 aligns across 11 bases. The germline V gene has CDR1 SGDLS and CDR2 YYNGEE. This CDR3 is 16 amino acids long. J gave up 8 bases and V 1 base, and 10 bases lay outside the gene matches. Written as DNA, the CDR3 is TGTGCCAGCAGCGTAAGCAGGACAGGGGGCAGTGAGGGCTACACCTTC. This codes for CASSVSRTGGSEGYTF.

The chain carries TRBV2 and TRBJ2-7; D call uncertain. Deletions cut 3 bases from V and 1 base from J, with 7 bases between. The CDR3 runs to 13 residues. CDR1 is SNHLY, CDR2 FYNNEI, per germline. CDR3 in DNA: TGTGCCAGCAGTGATCAGGTTTCCTACGAGCAGTACTTC. This translates into CASSDQVSYEQYF.

This sequence joins TRBV7-8 and TRBJ2-7, with 9 bases lining up with TRBD2. This CDR3 region has 15 residues. J lost 0 bases, V lost 5 bases, and 5 bases had no gene match. The germline gives CDR1 SGHVS, CDR2 FQNEAQ. This CDR3 is CASSPIAGASYEQYF. CDR3 DNA sequence: TGTGCCAGCAGCCCCATAGCGGGGGCCTCCTACGAGCAGTACTTC.

The V gene is TRBV5-1, the J gene TRBJ1-1; D is unresolved. Germline V gives CDR1 SGHRS, CDR2 YFSETQ. The CDR3 runs to 14 residues. V was clipped by 0 bases and J by 5 bases, with 11 bases between them. The CDR3 coding sequence is TGCGCCAGCAGCTTGGAGAGAAGGGAGACTGAAGCTTTCTTT. This gives the protein CASSLERRETEAFF.

V gene TRBV10-3 combines with J gene TRBJ1-3; D is ambiguous. V lost 6 bases, J lost 1 base, and 7 bases lay in between. Germline V gene sequence: CDR1 ENHRY, CDR2 SYGVKD. The CDR3 extends over 13 amino acids. CDR3 in amino acids: CAIREASGNTIYF. In nucleotides, the CDR3 is TGTGCCATCAGGGAGGCGTCTGGAAACACCATATATTTT.

The chain's CDR3 is CASGGTVYGYTF. As DNA, the CDR3 is TGTGCCAGCGGGGGGACAGTCTATGGCTACACCTTC. The chain employs TRBV9 and TRBJ1-2; 7 nucleotides agree with TRBD1. This CDR3 has 12 residues. The germline CDR1 and CDR2 sequences are SGDLS and YYNGEE. With V trimmed by 7 bases and J by 4 bases, 4 bases remained unmatched. Drawing the rest from reference TRBV9 and TRBJ1-2, the complete variable domain is DSGVTQTPKHLITATGQRVTLRCSPRSGDLSVYWYQQSLDQGLQFLIQYYNGEERAKGNILERFSAQQFPDLHSELNLSSLELGDSALYFCASGGTVYGYTFGSGTRLTVV.